This T cell receptor (beta chain) was recovered during a study of OX40 agonist ivuxolimab in advanced cancers. Study at large: Three partial responders included one hepatocellular carcinoma patient and two cutaneous melanoma patients.

Findings and caveats of the study: CD8+ T cells were the subset that, on average, had more expanded clones than CD4+.

The trim removed 7 bases at V and 5 bases at J, leaving 11 bases unmatched. The CDR3 runs to 15 residues. Germline V CDR1 and CDR2: MRHNA, SNTAGT. The repertoire was sequenced with immunoSEQ multiplex PCR; TCRdb's copy has only in-frame clones and lacks some. This sample has 50,000 or so clones, with over 80% found just once. Drawing of blood for sampling happened at baseline, at cycle 4 day 1, and at cycle 7 day 1. Notes on this clone: The antigen remains unidentified.

The clonotype was recovered from an adult with an advanced solid tumor such as melanoma, head and neck, liver or kidney cancer. The J gene is TRBJ1-2, the V gene TRBV6-4, with 9 bases matching TRBD1. Sequencing was performed on CD4+ or CD8+ T cells sorted from blood, taken in a trial of the OX40 agonist ivuxolimab. The CDR3: CASTGTRDRVYGYTF. The CDR3 region has the DNA TGTGCCAGCACTGGAACCCGGGACAGGGTTTATGGCTACACCTTC.